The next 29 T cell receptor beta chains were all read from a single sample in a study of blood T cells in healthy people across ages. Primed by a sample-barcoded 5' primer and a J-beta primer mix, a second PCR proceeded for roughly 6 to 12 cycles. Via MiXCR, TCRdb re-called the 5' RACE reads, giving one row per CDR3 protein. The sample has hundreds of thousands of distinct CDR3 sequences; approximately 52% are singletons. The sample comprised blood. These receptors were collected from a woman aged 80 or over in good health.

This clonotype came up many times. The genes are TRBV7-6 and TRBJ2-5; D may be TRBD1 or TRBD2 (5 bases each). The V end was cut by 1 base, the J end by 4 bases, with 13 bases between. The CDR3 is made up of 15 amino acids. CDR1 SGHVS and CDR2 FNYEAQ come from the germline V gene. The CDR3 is CASSLEKPGTETQYF. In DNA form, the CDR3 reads TGTGCCAGCAGCTTAGAGAAACCAGGGACAGAGACCCAGTACTTC. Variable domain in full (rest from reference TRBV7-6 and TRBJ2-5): GAGVSQSPRYKVTKRGQDVALRCDPISGHVSLYWYRQALGQGPEFLTYFNYEAQQDKSGLPNDRFSAERPEGSISTLTIQRTEQRDSAMYRCASSLEKPGTETQYFGPGTRLLVL.

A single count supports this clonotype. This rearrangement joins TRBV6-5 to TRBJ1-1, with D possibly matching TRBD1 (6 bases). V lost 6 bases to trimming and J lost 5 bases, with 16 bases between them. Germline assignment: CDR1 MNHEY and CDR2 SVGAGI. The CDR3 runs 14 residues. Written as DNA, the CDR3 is TGTGCCAGCAGAGGACGGATGGGGGCAACTGAAGCTTTCTTT. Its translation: CASRGRMGATEAFF.

For the CDR3, the DNA is TGCAGTGCTAGAGAGGTCAGGGGTAGGAGTCAGCCCCAGCATTTT. It yields the protein CSAREVRGRSQPQHF. The V and J genes are TRBV20-1 and TRBJ1-5, with TRBD1 as a possible D gene (6 bases). Germline V CDR1 and CDR2: DFQATT, SNEGSKA (reference sequence). Trimming pared 0 bases from V and 6 bases from J, leaving 15 bases between. This CDR3 contains 15 residues.

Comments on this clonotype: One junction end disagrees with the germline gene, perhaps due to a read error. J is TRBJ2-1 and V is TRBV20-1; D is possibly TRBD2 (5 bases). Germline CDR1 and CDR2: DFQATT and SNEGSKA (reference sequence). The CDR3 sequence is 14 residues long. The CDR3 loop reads CSARDTRGVREQFF. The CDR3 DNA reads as TGTAGTGCTAGAGACACCCGGGGAGTCCGTGAGCAGTTCTTC.

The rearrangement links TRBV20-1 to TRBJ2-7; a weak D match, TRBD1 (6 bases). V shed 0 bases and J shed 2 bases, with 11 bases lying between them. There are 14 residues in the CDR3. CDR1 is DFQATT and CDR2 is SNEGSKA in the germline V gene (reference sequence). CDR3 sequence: CSARDVGATYEQYF. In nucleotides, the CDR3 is TGCAGTGCTAGAGATGTGGGGGCCACCTACGAGCAGTACTTC.

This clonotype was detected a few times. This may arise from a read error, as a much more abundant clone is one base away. CDR3 DNA sequence: TGTGCCAGCAGCGTAGGGGGGACAGCCAATGAGCAGTTCTTC. Translated: CASSVGGTANEQFF. The chain combines TRBV7-2 with TRBJ2-1; a weak D match, TRBD1 (7 bases). Trimming shortened V by 5 bases and J by 6 bases, and 14 bases separated the two germline ends. CDR1 and CDR2 (germline): SGHTA, FQGNSA. The CDR3 has 14 amino acids.

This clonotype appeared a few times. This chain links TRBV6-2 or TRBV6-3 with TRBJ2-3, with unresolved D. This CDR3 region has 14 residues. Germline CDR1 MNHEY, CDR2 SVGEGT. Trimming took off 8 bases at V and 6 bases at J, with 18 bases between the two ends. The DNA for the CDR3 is TGTGCCAGCCTGAAAGTTATCAAATCGGATACGCAGTATTTT. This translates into CASLKVIKSDTQYF.

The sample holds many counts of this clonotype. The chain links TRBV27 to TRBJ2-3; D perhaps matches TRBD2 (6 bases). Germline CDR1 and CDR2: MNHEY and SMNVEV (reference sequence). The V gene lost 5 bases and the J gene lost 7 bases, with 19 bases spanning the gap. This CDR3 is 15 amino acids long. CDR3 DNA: TGTGCCAGCAGTGCCCCCGGGAGTGCGAGTAATACGCAGTATTTT. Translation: CASSAPGSASNTQYF.

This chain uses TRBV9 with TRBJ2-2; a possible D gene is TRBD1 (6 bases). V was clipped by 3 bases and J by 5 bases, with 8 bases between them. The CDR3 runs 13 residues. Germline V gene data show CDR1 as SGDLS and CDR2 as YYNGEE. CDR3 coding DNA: TGTGCCAGCAGCGCCCAGGGGACCGGGGAGCTGTTTTTT. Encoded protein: CASSAQGTGELFF.

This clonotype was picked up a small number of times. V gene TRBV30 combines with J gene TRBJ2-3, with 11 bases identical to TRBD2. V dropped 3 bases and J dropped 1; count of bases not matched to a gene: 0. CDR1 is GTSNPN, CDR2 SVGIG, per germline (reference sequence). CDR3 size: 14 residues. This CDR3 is CAWRTSGGTDTQYF. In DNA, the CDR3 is TGTGCCTGGAGGACTAGCGGGGGCACAGATACGCAGTATTTT. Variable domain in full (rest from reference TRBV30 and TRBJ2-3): SQTIHQWPATLVQPVGSPLSLECTVEGTSNPNLYWYRQAAGRGLQLLFYSVGIGQISSEVPQNLSASRPQDRQFILSSKKLLLSDSGFYLCAWRTSGGTDTQYFGPGTRLTVL.

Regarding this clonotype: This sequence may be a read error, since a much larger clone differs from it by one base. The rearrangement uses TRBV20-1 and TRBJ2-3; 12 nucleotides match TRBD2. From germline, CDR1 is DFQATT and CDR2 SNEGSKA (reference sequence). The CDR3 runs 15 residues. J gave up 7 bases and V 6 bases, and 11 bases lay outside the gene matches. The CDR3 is CSATTLAGGFYTQYF. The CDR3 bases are TGCAGTGCAACTACCCTAGCGGGGGGGTTCTATACGCAGTATTTT.

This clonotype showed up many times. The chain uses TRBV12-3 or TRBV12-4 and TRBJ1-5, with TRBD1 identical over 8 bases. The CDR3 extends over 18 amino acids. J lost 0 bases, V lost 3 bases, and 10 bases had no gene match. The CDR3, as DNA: TGTGCCAGCAGTTTCGCCAGGACAGGGTCTTATAGCAATCAGCCCCAGCATTTT. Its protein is CASSFARTGSYSNQPQHF.

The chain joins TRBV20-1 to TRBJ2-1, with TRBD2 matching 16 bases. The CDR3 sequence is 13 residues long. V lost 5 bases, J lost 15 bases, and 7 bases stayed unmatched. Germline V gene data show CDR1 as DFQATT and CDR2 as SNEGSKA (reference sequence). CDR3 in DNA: TGCAGTGCTGGGGGACTAGCGGGAGGGGACCCGTTCTTC. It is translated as CSAGGLAGGDPFF.

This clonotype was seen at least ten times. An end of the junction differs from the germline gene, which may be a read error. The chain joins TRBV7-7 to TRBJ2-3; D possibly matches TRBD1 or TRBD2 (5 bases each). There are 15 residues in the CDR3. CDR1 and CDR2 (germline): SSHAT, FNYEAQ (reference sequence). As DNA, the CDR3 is TGTGCTAGCAGCGCCGGGGCCTCAAGCACAGATACGCAGTATTTT. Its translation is CASSAGASSTDTQYF.

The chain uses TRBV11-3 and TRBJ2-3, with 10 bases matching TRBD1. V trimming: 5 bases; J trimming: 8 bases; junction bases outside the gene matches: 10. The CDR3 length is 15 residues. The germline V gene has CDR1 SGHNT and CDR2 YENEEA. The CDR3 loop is CASSRDRGATSTQYF. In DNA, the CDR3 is TGTGCCAGCAGCCGGGACAGGGGTGCTACGAGTACGCAGTATTTT.

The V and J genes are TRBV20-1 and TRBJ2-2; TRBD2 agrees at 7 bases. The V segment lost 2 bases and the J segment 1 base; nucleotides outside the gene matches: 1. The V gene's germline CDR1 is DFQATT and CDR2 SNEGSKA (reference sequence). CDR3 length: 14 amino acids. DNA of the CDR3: TGCAGTGCTAGATCTAGCGGGAACACCGGGGAGCTGTTTTTT. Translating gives CSARSSGNTGELFF.

In DNA, the CDR3 is TGTGCCAGCAGTAGAGTGACAAAAGAGACCCAGTACTTC. Its translation is CASSRVTKETQYF. The chain couples TRBV12-3 or TRBV12-4 to TRBJ2-5; no firm D call. Deletions cut 5 bases from V and 3 bases from J, with 10 bases between. CDR3 size: 13 residues.

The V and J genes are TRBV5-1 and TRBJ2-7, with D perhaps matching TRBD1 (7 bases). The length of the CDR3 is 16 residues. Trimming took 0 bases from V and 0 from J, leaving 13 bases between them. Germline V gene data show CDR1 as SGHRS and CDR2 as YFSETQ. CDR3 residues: CASSLGGTVISYEQYF. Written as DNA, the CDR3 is TGCGCCAGCAGCTTGGGCGGGACAGTGATCTCCTACGAGCAGTACTTC.

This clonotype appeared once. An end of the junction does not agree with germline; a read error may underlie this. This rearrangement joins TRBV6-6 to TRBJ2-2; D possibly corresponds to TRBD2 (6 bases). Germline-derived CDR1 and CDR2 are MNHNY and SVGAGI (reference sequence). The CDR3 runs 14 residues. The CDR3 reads CAGSYPGSGGELFF. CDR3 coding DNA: TGTGCCGGCAGTTATCCAGGGTCTGGCGGGGAGTTGTTTTTT.

CDR3 region: CSAGSGVPGKQYF. CDR3 coding DNA: TGCAGTGCTGGTAGCGGGGTCCCCGGGAAGCAGTACTTC. The J gene is TRBJ2-7, the V gene TRBV20-1, with 8 bases lining up with TRBD2. Germline V gene data show CDR1 as DFQATT and CDR2 as SNEGSKA (reference sequence). The CDR3 loop spans 13 amino acids. J gave up 8 bases and V 5 bases, and 11 bases lay outside the gene matches.

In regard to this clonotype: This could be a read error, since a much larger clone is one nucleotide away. The CDR3 protein is CSTRIAGLRDQPQHF. CDR3 sequence (DNA): TGCAGTACAAGAATCGCGGGCCTCCGGGATCAGCCCCAGCATTTT. This chain links TRBV20-1 with TRBJ1-5; no firm D call. With 8 bases removed from V and 5 bases from J, the gap between germline ends came to 22 bases. This CDR3 comprises 15 residues. Germline CDR1 reads DFQATT; CDR2 reads SNEGSKA (reference sequence).

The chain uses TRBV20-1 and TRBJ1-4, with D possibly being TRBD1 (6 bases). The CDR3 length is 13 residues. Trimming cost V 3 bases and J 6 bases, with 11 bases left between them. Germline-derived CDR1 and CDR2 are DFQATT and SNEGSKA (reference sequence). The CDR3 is CSASKGGDEKLFF. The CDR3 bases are TGCAGTGCTAGCAAAGGGGGGGATGAAAAACTGTTTTTT.

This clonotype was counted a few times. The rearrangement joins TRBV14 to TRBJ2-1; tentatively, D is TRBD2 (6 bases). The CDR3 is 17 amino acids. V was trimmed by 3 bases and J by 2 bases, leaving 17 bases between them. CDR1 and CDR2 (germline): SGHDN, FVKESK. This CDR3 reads CASSQRLARGTYNEQFF. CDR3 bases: TGTGCCAGCAGCCAGAGGCTAGCGAGAGGCACCTACAATGAGCAGTTCTTC.

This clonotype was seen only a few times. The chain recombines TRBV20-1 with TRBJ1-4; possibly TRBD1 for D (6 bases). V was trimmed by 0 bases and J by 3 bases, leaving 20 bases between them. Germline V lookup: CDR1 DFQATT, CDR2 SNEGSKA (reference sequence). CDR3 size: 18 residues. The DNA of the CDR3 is TGCAGTGCTAGAGAGGCGAGGGGGAGGCAGGGAGCTAATGAAAAACTGTTTTTT. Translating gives CSAREARGRQGANEKLFF.

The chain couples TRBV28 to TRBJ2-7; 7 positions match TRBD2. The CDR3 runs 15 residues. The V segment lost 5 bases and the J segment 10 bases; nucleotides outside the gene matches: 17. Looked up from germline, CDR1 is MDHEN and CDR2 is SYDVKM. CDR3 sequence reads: CASSLGGTLSSRQYF. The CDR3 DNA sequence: TGTGCCAGCAGTCTGGGGGGGACCCTATCTTCTCGCCAGTACTTC.

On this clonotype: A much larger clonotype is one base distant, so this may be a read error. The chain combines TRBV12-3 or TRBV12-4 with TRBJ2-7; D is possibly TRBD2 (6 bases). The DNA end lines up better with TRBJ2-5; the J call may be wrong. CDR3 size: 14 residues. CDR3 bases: TGTGCCAGCAATGGACGAGCGGAGGGAGAGACCCAGTACTTC. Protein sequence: CASNGRAEGETQYF.

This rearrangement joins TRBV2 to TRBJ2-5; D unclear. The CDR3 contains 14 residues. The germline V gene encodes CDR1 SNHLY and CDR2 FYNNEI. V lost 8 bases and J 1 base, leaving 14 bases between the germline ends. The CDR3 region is CASGLTEFQETQYF. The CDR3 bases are TGTGCCAGCGGTTTAACAGAATTCCAAGAGACCCAGTACTTC.

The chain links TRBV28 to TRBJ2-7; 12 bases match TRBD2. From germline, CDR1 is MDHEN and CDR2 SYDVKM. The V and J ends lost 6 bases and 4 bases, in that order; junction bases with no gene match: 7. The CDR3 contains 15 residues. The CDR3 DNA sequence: TGTGCCAGCAGGGCATCGACTAGCGGGAGATACGAGCAGTACTTC. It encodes CASRASTSGRYEQYF. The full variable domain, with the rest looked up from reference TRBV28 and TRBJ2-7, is DVKVTQSSRYLVKRTGEKVFLECVQDMDHENMFWYRQDPGLGLRLIYFSYDVKMKEKGDIPEGYSVSREKKERFSLILESASTNQTSMYLCASRASTSGRYEQYFGPGTRLTVT.

The CDR3 here is CASSYLARINEQFF. The CDR3 nucleotides read TGTGCCAGCAGTTACCTGGCCAGGATCAATGAGCAGTTCTTC. The chain combines TRBV6-5 with TRBJ2-1, with D uncertain. V gave up 2 bases and J gave up 6 bases, with 11 bases separating them. Germline V CDR1 and CDR2: MNHEY, SVGAGI. The CDR3 extends over 14 amino acids.